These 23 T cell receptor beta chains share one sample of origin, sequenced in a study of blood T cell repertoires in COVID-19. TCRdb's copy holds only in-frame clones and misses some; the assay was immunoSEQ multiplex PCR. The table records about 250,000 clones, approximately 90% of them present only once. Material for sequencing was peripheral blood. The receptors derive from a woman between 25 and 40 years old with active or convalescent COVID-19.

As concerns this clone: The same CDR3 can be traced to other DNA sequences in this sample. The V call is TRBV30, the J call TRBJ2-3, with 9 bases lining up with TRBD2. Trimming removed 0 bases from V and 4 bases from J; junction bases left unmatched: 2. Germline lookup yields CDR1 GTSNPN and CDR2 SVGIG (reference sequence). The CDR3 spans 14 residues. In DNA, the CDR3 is TGTGCCTGGAGTGTGGGCGGGGGGGCAGATACGCAGTATTTT. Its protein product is CAWSVGGGADTQYF. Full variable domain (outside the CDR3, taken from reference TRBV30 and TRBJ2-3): SQTIHQWPATLVQPVGSPLSLECTVEGTSNPNLYWYRQAAGRGLQLLFYSVGIGQISSEVPQNLSASRPQDRQFILSSKKLLLSDSGFYLCAWSVGGGADTQYFGPGTRLTVL.

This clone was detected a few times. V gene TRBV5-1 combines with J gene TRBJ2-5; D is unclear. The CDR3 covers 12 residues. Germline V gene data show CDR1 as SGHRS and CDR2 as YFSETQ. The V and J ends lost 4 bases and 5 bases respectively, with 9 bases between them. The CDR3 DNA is TGCGCCAGCAGCGAACCCCAGGAGACCCAGTACTTC. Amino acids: CASSEPQETQYF.

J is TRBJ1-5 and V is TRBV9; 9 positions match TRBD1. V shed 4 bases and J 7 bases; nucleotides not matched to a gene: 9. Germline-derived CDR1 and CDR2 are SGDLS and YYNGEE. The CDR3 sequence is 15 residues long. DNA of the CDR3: TGTGCCAGCAGCCCTACCGGGACAGGGAGGCAGCCCCAGCATTTT. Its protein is CASSPTGTGRQPQHF.

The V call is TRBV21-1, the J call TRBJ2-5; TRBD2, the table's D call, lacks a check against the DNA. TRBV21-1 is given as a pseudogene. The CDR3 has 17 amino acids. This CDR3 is CASSKGRSGGEQETQYF. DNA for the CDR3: TGTGCCAGCAGCAAAGGGCGTAGCGGGGGTGAACAAGAGACCCAGTACTTC.

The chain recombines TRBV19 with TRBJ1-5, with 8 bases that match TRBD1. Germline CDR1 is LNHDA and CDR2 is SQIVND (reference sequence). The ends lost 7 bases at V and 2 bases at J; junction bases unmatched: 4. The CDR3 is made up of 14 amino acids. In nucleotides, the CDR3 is TGTGCCAGTACCCTGGACAGGGGCAATCAGCCCCAGCATTTT. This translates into CASTLDRGNQPQHF.

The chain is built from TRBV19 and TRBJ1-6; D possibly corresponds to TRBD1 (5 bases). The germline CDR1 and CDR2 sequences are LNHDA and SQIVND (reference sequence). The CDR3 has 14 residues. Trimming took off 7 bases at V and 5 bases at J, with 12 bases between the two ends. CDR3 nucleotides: TGTGCCAGTAACCAGGGATTCCATAATTCACCCCTCCACTTT. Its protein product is CASNQGFHNSPLHF.

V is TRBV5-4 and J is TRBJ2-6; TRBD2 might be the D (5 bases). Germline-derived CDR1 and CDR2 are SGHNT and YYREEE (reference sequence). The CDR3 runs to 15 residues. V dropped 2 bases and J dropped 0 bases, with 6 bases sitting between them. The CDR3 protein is CASSFGNSGANVLTF. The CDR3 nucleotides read TGTGCCAGCAGCTTCGGGAACTCTGGGGCCAACGTCCTGACTTTC.

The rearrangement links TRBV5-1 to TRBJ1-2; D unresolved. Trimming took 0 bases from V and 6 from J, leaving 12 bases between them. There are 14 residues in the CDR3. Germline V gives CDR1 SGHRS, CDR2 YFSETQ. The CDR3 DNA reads TGCGCCAGCAGCTTGGCAGGTCAGACAAATGGCTACACCTTC. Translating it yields CASSLAGQTNGYTF.

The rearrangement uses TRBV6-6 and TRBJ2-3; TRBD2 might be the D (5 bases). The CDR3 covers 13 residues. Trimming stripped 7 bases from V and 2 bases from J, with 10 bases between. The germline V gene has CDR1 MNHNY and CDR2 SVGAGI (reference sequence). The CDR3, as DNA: TGTGCCAGCACCGGACTGATCACAGATACGCAGTATTTT. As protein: CASTGLITDTQYF.

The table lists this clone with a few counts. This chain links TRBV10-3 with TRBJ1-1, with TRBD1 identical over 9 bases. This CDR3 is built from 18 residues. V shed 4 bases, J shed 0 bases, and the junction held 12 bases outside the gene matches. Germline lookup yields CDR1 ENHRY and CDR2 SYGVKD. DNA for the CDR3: TGTGCCATCAGTGGGGGGGACAGGGAAATTACATTGAACACTGAAGCTTTCTTT. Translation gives CAISGGDREITLNTEAFF.

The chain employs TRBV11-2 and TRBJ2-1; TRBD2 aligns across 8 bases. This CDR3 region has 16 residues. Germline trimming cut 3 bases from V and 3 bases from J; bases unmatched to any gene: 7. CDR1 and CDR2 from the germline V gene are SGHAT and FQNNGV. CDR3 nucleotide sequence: TGTGCCAGCAGCTTCGACGGGGGGGCGGGCTACAATGAGCAGTTCTTC. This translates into CASSFDGGAGYNEQFF.

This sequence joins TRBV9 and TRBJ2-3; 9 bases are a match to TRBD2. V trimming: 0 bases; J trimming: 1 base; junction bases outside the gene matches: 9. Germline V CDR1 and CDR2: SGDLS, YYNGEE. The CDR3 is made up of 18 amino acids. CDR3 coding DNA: TGTGCCAGCAGCGTAGCCCCCTCCGCTAGCGGGGGCACAGATACGCAGTATTTT. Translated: CASSVAPSASGGTDTQYF. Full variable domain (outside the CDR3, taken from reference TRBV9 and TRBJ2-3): DSGVTQTPKHLITATGQRVTLRCSPRSGDLSVYWYQQSLDQGLQFLIQYYNGEERAKGNILERFSAQQFPDLHSELNLSSLELGDSALYFCASSVAPSASGGTDTQYFGPGTRLTVL.

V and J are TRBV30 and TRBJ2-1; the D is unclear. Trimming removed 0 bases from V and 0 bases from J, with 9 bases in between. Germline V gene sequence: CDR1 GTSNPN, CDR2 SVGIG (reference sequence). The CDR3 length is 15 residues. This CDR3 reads CAWSVSPSSYNEQFF. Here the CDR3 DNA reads TGTGCCTGGAGTGTATCCCCGAGCTCCTACAATGAGCAGTTCTTC.

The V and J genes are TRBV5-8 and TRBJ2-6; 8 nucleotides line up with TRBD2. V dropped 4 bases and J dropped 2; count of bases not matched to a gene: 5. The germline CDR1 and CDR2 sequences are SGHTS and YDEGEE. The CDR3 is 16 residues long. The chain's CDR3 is CASSIFGGAGANVLTF. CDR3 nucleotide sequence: TGTGCCAGCAGCATTTTCGGGGGGGCTGGGGCCAACGTCCTGACTTTC.

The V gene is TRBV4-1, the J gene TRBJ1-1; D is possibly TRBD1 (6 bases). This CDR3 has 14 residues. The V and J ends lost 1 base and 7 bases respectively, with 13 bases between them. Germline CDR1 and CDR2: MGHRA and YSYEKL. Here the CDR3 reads CASSQGQVEDEAFF. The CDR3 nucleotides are TGCGCCAGCAGCCAAGGACAGGTCGAAGATGAAGCTTTCTTT.

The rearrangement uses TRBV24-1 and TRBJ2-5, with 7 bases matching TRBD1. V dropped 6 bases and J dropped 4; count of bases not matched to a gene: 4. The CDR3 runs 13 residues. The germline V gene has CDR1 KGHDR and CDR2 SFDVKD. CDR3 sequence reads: CATSRQGVETQYF. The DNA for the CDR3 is TGTGCCACCAGTCGACAGGGAGTAGAGACCCAGTACTTC.

The CDR3 loop reads CASSLLTGVAGELFF. The CDR3 nucleotides are TGCGCCAGCAGCCTTCTGACAGGGGTGGCCGGGGAGCTGTTTTTT. The rearrangement uses TRBV5-1 and TRBJ2-2, with 8 bases that match TRBD1. Trimming cost V 4 bases and J 6 bases; bases outside gene matches: 8. Germline lookup yields CDR1 SGHRS and CDR2 YFSETQ. The CDR3 has 15 amino acids.

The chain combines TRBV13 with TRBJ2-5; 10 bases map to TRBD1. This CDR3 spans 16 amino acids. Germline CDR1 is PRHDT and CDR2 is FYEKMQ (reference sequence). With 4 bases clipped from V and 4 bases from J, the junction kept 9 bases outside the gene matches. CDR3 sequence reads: CASSSRQGASRETQYF. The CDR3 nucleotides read TGTGCCAGCAGCTCTCGACAGGGGGCTAGTCGAGAGACCCAGTACTTC.

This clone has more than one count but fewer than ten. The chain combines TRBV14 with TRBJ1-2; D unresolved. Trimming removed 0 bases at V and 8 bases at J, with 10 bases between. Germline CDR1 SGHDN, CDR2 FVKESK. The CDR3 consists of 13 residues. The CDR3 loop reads CASSQDTGWGYTF. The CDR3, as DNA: TGTGCCAGCAGCCAAGATACCGGTTGGGGCTACACCTTC.

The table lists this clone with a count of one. CDR3 residues: CASSLNAGSGNTIYF. The DNA for the CDR3 is TGTGCCAGCAGCTTAAATGCGGGGTCTGGAAACACCATATATTTT. This rearrangement joins TRBV7-2 to TRBJ1-3; D gene ambiguous. Trimming removed 2 bases from V and 1 base from J, with 9 bases in between. The germline gives CDR1 SGHTA, CDR2 FQGNSA. The CDR3 runs 15 residues.

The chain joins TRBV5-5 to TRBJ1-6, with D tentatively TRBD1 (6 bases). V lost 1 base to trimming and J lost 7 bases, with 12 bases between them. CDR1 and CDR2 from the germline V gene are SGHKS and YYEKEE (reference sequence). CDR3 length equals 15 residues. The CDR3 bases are TGTGCCAGCAGCTTGTACGGACAGCCAAATTCACCCCTCCACTTT. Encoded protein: CASSLYGQPNSPLHF.

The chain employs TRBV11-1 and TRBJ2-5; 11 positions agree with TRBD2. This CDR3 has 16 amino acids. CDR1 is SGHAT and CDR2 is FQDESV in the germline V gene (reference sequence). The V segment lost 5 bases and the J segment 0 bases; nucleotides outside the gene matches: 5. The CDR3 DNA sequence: TGTGCCAGCAGCACTCGACTAGCGGGGTACCAAGAGACCCAGTACTTC. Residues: CASSTRLAGYQETQYF.

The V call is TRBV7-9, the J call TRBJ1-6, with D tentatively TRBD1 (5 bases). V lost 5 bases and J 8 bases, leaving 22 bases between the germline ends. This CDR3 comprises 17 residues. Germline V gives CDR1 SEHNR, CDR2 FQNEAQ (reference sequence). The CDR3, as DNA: TGTGCCAGCAGCACGCCCCAGGGTACGGCTAGTCATTCACCCCTCCACTTT. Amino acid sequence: CASSTPQGTASHSPLHF.